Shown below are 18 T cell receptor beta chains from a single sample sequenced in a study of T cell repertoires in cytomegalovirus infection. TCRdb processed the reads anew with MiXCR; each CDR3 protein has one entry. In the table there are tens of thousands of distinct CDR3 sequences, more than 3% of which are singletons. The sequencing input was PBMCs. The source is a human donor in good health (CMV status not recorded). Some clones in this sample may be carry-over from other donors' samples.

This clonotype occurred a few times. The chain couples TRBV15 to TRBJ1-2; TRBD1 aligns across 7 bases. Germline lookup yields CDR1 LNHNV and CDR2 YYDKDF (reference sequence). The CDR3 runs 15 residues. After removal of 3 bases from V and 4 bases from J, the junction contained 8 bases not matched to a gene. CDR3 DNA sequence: TGTGCCACCAGCAGTATACCCGGGACAGTCTATGGCTACACCTTC. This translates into CATSSIPGTVYGYTF.

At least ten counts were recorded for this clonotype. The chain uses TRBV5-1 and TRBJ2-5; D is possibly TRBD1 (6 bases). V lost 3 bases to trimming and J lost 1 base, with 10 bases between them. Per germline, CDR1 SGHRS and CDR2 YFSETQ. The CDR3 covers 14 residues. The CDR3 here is CASSWQGSQETQYF. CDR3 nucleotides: TGCGCCAGCAGCTGGCAGGGGAGCCAAGAGACCCAGTACTTC. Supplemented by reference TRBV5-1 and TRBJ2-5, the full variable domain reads KAGVTQTPRYLIKTRGQQVTLSCSPISGHRSVSWYQQTPGQGLQFLFEYFSETQRNKGNFPGRFSGRQFSNSRSEMNVSTLELGDSALYLCASSWQGSQETQYFGPGTRLLVL.

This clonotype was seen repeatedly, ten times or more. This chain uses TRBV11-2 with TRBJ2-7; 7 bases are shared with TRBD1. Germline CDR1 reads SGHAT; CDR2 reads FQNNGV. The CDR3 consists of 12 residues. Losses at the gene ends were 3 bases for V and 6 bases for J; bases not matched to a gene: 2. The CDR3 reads CASSFRTGEQYF. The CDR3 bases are TGTGCCAGCAGCTTCCGGACAGGCGAGCAGTACTTC.

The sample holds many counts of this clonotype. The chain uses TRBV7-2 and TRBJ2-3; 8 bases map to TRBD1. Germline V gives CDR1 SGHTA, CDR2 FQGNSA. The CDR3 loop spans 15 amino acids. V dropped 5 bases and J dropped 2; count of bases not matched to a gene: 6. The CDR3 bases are TGTGCCAGCAGCGCCCGGGACAGGACCACAGATACGCAGTATTTT. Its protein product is CASSARDRTTDTQYF.

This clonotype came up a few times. CDR3 loop: CASRGQGYEQFF. The DNA for the CDR3 is TGTGCCAGCAGGGGACAGGGGTATGAGCAGTTCTTC. The chain links TRBV25-1 to TRBJ2-1, with TRBD1 matching 10 bases. Germline V gene sequence: CDR1 MGHDK, CDR2 SYGVNS. V shed 6 bases, J shed 8 bases, and the junction held 1 base outside the gene matches. The CDR3 sequence is 12 residues long.

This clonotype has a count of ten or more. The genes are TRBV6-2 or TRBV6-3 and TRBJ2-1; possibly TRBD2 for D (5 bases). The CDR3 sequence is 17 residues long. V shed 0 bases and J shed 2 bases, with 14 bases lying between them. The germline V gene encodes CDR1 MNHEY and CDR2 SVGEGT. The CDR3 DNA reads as TGTGCCAGCAGTTACTCCAGGCTAGCCCATACCTACAATGAGCAGTTCTTC. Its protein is CASSYSRLAHTYNEQFF.

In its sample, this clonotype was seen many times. The CDR3 here is CAISELTSGRNNEQFF. As DNA, the CDR3 is TGTGCCATCAGTGAGCTGACTAGCGGGAGAAACAATGAGCAGTTCTTC. The genes are TRBV10-3 and TRBJ2-1, with TRBD2 matching over 12 bases. Per germline, CDR1 ENHRY and CDR2 SYGVKD. Trimming cost V 2 bases and J 5 bases; bases outside gene matches: 4. CDR3 length equals 16 residues.

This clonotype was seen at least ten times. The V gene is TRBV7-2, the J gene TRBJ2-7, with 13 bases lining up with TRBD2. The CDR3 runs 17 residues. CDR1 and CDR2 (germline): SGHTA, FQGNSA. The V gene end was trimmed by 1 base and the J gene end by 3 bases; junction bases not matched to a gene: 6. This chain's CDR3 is CASSLGGGLAGIYEQYF. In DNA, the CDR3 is TGTGCCAGCAGCTTAGGTGGGGGACTAGCGGGAATCTACGAGCAGTACTTC.

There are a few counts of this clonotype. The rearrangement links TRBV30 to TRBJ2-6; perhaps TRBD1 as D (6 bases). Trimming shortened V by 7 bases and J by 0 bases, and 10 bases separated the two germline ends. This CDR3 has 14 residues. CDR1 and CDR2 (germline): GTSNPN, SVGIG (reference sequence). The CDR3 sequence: CALTRGSGANVLTF. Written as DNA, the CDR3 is TGTGCCTTAACCAGGGGCTCTGGGGCCAACGTCCTGACTTTC.

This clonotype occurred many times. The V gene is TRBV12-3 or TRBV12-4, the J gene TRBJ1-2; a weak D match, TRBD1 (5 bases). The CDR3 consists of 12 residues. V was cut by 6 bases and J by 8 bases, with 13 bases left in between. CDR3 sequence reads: CASRPSGGGYTF. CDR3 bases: TGTGCCAGCAGGCCCTCCGGGGGGGGCTACACCTTC.

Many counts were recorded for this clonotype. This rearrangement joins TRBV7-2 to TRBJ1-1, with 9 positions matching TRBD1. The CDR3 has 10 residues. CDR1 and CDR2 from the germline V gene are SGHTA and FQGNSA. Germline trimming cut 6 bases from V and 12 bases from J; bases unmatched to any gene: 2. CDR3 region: CASRDRGSFF. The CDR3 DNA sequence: TGTGCCAGCAGAGACAGGGGGTCTTTCTTT. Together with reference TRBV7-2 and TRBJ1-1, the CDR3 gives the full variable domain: GAGVSQSPSNKVTEKGKDVELRCDPISGHTALYWYRQSLGQGLEFLIYFQGNSAPDKSGLPSDRFSAERTGGSVSTLTIQRTQQEDSAVYLCASRDRGSFFGQGTRLTVV.

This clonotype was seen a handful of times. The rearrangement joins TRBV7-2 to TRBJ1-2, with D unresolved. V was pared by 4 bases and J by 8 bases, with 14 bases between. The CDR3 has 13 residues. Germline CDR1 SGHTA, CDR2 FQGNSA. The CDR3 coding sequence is TGTGCCAGCAGCTCGGACGGCCTGAGGGGCTACACCTTC. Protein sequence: CASSSDGLRGYTF.

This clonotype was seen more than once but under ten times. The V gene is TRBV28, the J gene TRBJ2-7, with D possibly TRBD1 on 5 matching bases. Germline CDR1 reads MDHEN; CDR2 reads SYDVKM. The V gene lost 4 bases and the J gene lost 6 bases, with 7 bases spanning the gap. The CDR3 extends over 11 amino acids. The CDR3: CASSSGFEQYF. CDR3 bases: TGTGCCAGCAGTTCAGGGTTCGAGCAGTACTTC.

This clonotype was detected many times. CDR3 in DNA: TGTGCCAGCAGCTTTGGGGTCTATGGCTACACCTTC. Protein product: CASSFGVYGYTF. This chain joins TRBV7-2 and TRBJ1-2, with D unresolved. Germline V gene data show CDR1 as SGHTA and CDR2 as FQGNSA. The CDR3 totals 12 residues. V lost 3 bases and J 4 bases, leaving 6 bases between the germline ends.

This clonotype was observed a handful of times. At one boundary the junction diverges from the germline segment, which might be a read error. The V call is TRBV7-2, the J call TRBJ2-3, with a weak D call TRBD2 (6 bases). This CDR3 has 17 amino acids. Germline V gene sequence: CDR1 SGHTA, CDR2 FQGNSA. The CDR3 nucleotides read TGTGCCAGCAGCCCGTACAAGGGAAGCGGGCGCACAGTTACGCAGTATTTT. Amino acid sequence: CASSPYKGSGRTVTQYF.

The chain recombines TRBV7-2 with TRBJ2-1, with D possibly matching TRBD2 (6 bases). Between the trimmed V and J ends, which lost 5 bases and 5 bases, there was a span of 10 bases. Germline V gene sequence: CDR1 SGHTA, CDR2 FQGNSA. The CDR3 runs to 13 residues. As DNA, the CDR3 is TGTGCCAGCAGCCCGGGAGTTAACAATGAGCAGTTCTTC. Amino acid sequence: CASSPGVNNEQFF.

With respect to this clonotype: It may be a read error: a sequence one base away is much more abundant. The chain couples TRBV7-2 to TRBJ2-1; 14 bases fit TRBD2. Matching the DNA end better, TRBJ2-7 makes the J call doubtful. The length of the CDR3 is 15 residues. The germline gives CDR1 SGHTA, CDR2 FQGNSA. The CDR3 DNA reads TGTGCCAGCAGCCCGACTAGCGGGAGGGTTAATGAGCAGTACTTC. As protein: CASSPTSGRVNEQYF.

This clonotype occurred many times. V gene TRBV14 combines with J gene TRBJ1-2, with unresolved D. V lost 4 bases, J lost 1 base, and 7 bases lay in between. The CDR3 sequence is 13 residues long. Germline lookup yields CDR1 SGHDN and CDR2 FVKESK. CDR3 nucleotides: TGTGCCAGCAGCCCGGATCATAACTATGGCTACACCTTC. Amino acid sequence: CASSPDHNYGYTF.